A selection of T cell receptor beta chains follows, all from one sample in a study of T cells in localized non-small cell lung cancer. TCRdb's copy holds only in-frame clones and misses some; the assay was immunoSEQ multiplex PCR. The sample has tens of thousands of clones; 87% are singletons. This sample comprised peripheral blood, obtained before any cancer treatment. These TCRs come from a man between 35 and 75 years old with stage I squamous cell lung carcinoma. Both conserved end residues are part of each CDR3. The order of the fields is J gene, V gene, CDR3 protein.

>TRBJ1-2|TRBV10-3
CAISEYARGGYTF
>TRBJ2-7|TRBV2
CASHLDGRGEQYF
>TRBJ1-2|TRBV9
CASSLQVGQNYGYTF
>TRBJ2-1|TRBV7-9
CASLKWASGGNEQFF
>TRBJ2-4|TRBV29-1
CSVDVSGGRDIQYF
>TRBJ2-7|TRBV18
CASSTDRGPYEQYF
>TRBJ1-2|TRBV9
CASSGHRAWGYTF
>TRBJ1-1|TRBV6-1
CASRRQYTEAFF
>TRBJ1-5|TRBV13
CASSSRQGRDGQGGQPQHF
>TRBJ1-2|TRBV2
CASSEEYSYGYTF
>TRBJ2-2|TRBV28
CASRRTAGGTGELFF
>TRBJ2-2|TRBV5-1
CASSLQGTGELFF
>TRBJ1-1|TRBV28
CASSLGGPNTEAFF
>TRBJ2-4|TRBV5-1
CASSPGGGDENIQYF
>TRBJ1-4|TRBV11-3
CASNPYVFSEKLFF
>TRBJ1-5|TRBV6-1
CASSGTVTIQPQHF
>TRBJ2-3|TRBV9
CASSVASGGAPDTQYF
>TRBJ1-1|TRBV5-4
CASSRDSPGKGNTEAFF
>TRBJ1-2|TRBV4-1
CASSQTGQVSGYTF
>TRBJ1-5|TRBV19
CASSIPGRGSNQPQHF
>TRBJ2-7|TRBV6-5
CASQKGYEQYF
>TRBJ2-2|TRBV7-2
CASSLVVVTGELFF
>TRBJ1-2|TRBV5-4
CASQYPGEPYGYTF
>TRBJ1-5|TRBV6-5
CASSFYSNQPQHF
>TRBJ2-7|TRBV5-1
CASSLRLRGASGASYEQYF
>TRBJ1-1|TRBV30
CACTKGANTEAFF
>TRBJ1-2|TRBV6-5
CASSYFGQGYTF
>TRBJ2-5|TRBV29-1
CSVFEGKETQYF
>TRBJ1-2|TRBV19
CASSIPVDREDGYTF